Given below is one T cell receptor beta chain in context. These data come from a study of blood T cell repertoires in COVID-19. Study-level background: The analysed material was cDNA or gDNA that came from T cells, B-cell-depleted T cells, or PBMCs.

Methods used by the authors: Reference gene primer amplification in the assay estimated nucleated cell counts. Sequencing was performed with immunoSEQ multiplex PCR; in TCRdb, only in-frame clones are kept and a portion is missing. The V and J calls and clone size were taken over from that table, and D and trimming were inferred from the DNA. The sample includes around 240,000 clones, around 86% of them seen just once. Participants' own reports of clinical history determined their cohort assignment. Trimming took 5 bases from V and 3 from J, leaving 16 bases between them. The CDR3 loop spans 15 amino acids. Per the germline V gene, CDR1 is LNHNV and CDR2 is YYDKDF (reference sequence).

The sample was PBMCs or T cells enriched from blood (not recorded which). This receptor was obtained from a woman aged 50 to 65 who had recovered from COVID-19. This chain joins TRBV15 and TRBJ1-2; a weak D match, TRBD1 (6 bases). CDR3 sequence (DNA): TGTGCCACCAGCGGATCACAGGGATGGGACTATGGCTACACCTTC. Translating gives CATSGSQGWDYGYTF.